This TCR beta chain was identified during a study of blood T cell repertoires in COVID-19. Overall study: Two consecutive negative NP/OP PCR tests, clearance, or resolved symptoms defined Cohort 3 recovery. Sites across the United States, Italy and Spain contributed samples from acute and convalescent COVID-19. From T cells, B-cell-depleted T cells, or PBMCs came the material, which was cDNA or gDNA.

Assay: immunoSEQ multiplex PCR; the TCRdb copy retains only in-frame clones and omits some. The sample contains 200,000 to 250,000 clones, 85% to 90% of which appear only once. In terms of age and location, participants ranged from roughly 18 to 89 years and lived in roughly 22 US areas. The CDR3 is made up of 14 amino acids. Sequencing used PBMCs or T cells enriched from blood (not recorded which). The TCR sequence derives from a woman in her forties or fifties in a cohort exposed to, infected with or recovered from COVID-19 (not recorded which). The chain joins TRBV12-2 to TRBJ1-6; the table's D call of TRBD1 was not tested on the DNA. TRBV12-2 is described as a pseudogene. The CDR3 reads CASRSPTHNSPLHF. The CDR3, as DNA: TGTGCAAGTCGCTCTCCCACACATAATTCACCCCTCCACTTT.